The entry that follows covers one T cell receptor beta chain sequence. As yet, its antigen is unknown. Sorting with CD45RO/CCR7/CD25/CD127/CD95/CD27 yielded naive, central memory, regulatory and stem-like memory CD4+ cells. The V and J ends lost 6 bases and 0 bases respectively, with 6 bases between them. CDR1 MNHNY and CDR2 SVGAGI come from the germline V gene (reference sequence). The CDR3 contains 13 residues. This entry is derived from a study of beta chain features in type 1 diabetes. Study information: No patient-donor differences in age, gender, total cells or subset yield. General observations from the study: Among patients with Type 1 diabetes, TCRB CDR3s were moderately but significantly shorter in every one of the four CD4+ subsets. In comparison with healthy donors, patients had naive, central memory and Treg TCRB repertoires that appeared more similar.

Reverse transcription of all isolated RNA meant that expressed TCRB transcripts were sequenced. Data came from immunoSEQ multiplex PCR; TCRdb stores just in-frame clones and leaves some out. The sample gives about 740,000 clones, 10% to 15% of which show up once; less than 0.025% is in the top ten. Material for sequencing was naive CD4+ T cells from blood. This chain connects TRBV6-6 to TRBJ1-5; D perhaps matches TRBD1 (5 bases). This clonotype was sampled from a man aged 18 to 29 with type 1 diabetes. The CDR3 nucleotides read TGTGCCAGCAGAGACAGTAGCAATCAGCCCCAGCATTTT. The encoded protein is CASRDSSNQPQHF.